The next 18 T cell receptor beta chains were all read from a single sample in a study of shared clonotypes between healthy human individuals. Only in-frame clones appear in the TCRdb table, and some are missing; sequencing was by immunoSEQ multiplex PCR. The sample has 1,400,000 or so clones, 97% to 99% seen once. The sequenced material came from naive CD4+ T cells sorted from blood. Subset specified: CD45RA+ positively selected. These receptors were taken from a man between 25 and 39 years old in good health.

V and J are TRBV7-6 and TRBJ1-5, with D uncertain. The CDR3 contains 14 residues. Trimming pared 2 bases from V and 9 bases from J, leaving 14 bases between. The germline V gene encodes CDR1 SGHVS and CDR2 FNYEAQ. CDR3 in DNA: TGTGCCAGCAGCTTAAATCCCAGAACTGGGCCCCAGCATTTT. This translates into CASSLNPRTGPQHF.

The gene calls are TRBV6-1 and TRBJ1-4; maybe TRBD1 (6 bases). Germline V gene data show CDR1 as MNHNS and CDR2 as SASEGT. The CDR3 is 14 residues long. V was trimmed by 4 bases and J by 10 bases, leaving 16 bases between them. The CDR3 DNA reads as TGTGCCAGCAGTGGATCAGGGGTTTTGGGAAAACTGTTTTTT. This gives the protein CASSGSGVLGKLFF.

The rearrangement links TRBV11-1 to TRBJ1-2; 11 positions agree with TRBD1. V lost 4 bases, J lost 7 bases, and 5 bases stayed unmatched. The CDR3 is 14 amino acids. CDR1 is SGHAT and CDR2 is FQDESV in the germline V gene (reference sequence). The CDR3 loop reads CASSSWTGGAGYTF. The CDR3 coding sequence is TGTGCCAGCAGCTCCTGGACAGGGGGCGCTGGCTACACCTTC.

The chain recombines TRBV7-8 with TRBJ2-5; D is undetermined. Trimming left V 2 bases short and J 2 bases short, with 9 bases between. Germline CDR1 SGHVS, CDR2 FQNEAQ. The CDR3 has 14 amino acids. For the CDR3, the DNA is TGTGCCAGCAGCTTACAGTTTTTACAAGAGACCCAGTACTTC. Translating it yields CASSLQFLQETQYF.

A note on this clone: At one end the junction does not follow the germline gene, possibly because of a read error. Other nucleotide sequences in the sample specify the same CDR3. The V gene is TRBV7-3, the J gene TRBJ2-6; D is undetermined. From germline, CDR1 is SGHTA and CDR2 FQGTGA. The CDR3 extends over 15 amino acids. CDR3 sequence reads: CASSLGSSGANVLTF. The CDR3 bases are TGTGCTAGCAGCTTGGGTAGCTCTGGGGCCAACGTCCTGACTTTC.

The V gene is TRBV5-1, the J gene TRBJ2-1, with 11 bases fitting TRBD2. V dropped 4 bases and J dropped 8; count of bases not matched to a gene: 5. Germline CDR1 is SGHRS and CDR2 is YFSETQ. The CDR3 is 14 residues long. CDR3 coding DNA: TGCGCCAGCAGCGCAACACTAGCGGGAGATGAGCAGTTCTTC. Its protein product is CASSATLAGDEQFF.

This rearrangement joins TRBV30 to TRBJ2-7; D unresolved. Germline V CDR1 and CDR2: GTSNPN, SVGIG (reference sequence). With 4 bases removed from V and 1 base from J, the gap between germline ends came to 11 bases. The CDR3 is made up of 13 amino acids. The CDR3 DNA follows: TGTGCCTGGAACCTTATTGGGTCCTACGAGCAGTACTTC. This codes for CAWNLIGSYEQYF.

V is TRBV11-3 and J is TRBJ2-1; possibly TRBD1 for D (5 bases). CDR3 length: 17 residues. CDR1 is SGHNT and CDR2 is YENEEA in the germline V gene. Trimming left V 5 bases short and J 3 bases short, with 20 bases between. This chain's CDR3 is CASSPALGATFYNEQFF. DNA of the CDR3: TGTGCCAGCAGCCCAGCGTTAGGGGCTACTTTCTACAATGAGCAGTTCTTC. Full variable domain (missing parts from reference TRBV11-3 and TRBJ2-1): EAGVVQSPRYKIIEKKQPVAFWCNPISGHNTLYWYLQNLGQGPELLIRYENEEAVDDSQLPKDRFSAERLKGVDSTLKIQPAELGDSAVYLCASSPALGATFYNEQFFGPGTRLTVL.

This clone occurred once. The chain combines TRBV18 with TRBJ1-2, with unresolved D. The CDR3 loop spans 13 amino acids. Germline values: CDR1 KGHSH, CDR2 LQKENI. The germline V and J ends were trimmed by 3 bases and 2 bases, with 7 bases remaining between them. The CDR3 is CASSPIKNYGYTF. The CDR3, as DNA: TGTGCCAGCTCACCTATCAAGAACTATGGCTACACCTTC.

This CDR3 is CASSLAGQGWVETQYF. Written as DNA, the CDR3 is TGCGCCAGCAGCTTGGCCGGACAGGGATGGGTGGAGACCCAGTACTTC. The chain recombines TRBV5-1 with TRBJ2-5; TRBD1 matches at 8 bases. V trimming: 0 bases; J trimming: 5 bases; junction bases outside the gene matches: 9. There are 16 residues in the CDR3. Germline loops: CDR1 SGHRS, CDR2 YFSETQ.

The chain uses TRBV4-1 and TRBJ1-2; D not certain. The CDR3 covers 12 residues. V lost 7 bases and J 1 base, leaving 7 bases between the germline ends. CDR1 and CDR2 from the germline V gene are MGHRA and YSYEKL. The CDR3 nucleotides are TGCGCCAGCACCGGTTATAACTATGGCTACACCTTC. Amino acid sequence: CASTGYNYGYTF.

This clone was picked up one time. The chain combines TRBV25-1 with TRBJ2-1; the D gene is possibly TRBD2 (5 bases). The length of the CDR3 is 16 residues. CDR1 and CDR2 (germline): MGHDK, SYGVNS. Trimming left V 2 bases short and J 0 bases short, with 11 bases between. CDR3 sequence (DNA): TGTGCCAGCAGTGAACCAGGAGGAAGCTCCTACAATGAGCAGTTCTTC. It specifies CASSEPGGSSYNEQFF. Filled out from reference TRBV25-1 and TRBJ2-1, the complete variable domain reads EADIYQTPRYLVIGTGKKITLECSQTMGHDKMYWYQQDPGMELHLIHYSYGVNSTEKGDLSSESTVSRIRTEHFPLTLESARPSHTSQYLCASSEPGGSSYNEQFFGPGTRLTVL.

The V and J genes are TRBV25-1 and TRBJ2-5; D not certain. CDR1 MGHDK and CDR2 SYGVNS come from the germline V gene. This CDR3 has 11 residues. Between the trimmed V and J ends, which lost 4 bases and 6 bases, there was a span of 6 bases. The CDR3 sequence: CASSGGKTQYF. DNA for the CDR3: TGTGCCAGCAGTGGCGGCAAGACCCAGTACTTC.

The gene calls are TRBV9 and TRBJ2-1, with 11 bases matching TRBD2. Germline CDR1 and CDR2: SGDLS and YYNGEE. V trimming: 0 bases; J trimming: 4 bases; junction bases outside the gene matches: 15. CDR3 size: 20 residues. CDR3 nucleotides: TGTGCCAGCAGCGTAGACCCACCTATGCGACTAGCGGGGCCGTACAATGAGCAGTTCTTC. It specifies CASSVDPPMRLAGPYNEQFF.

V usage is TRBV28 and J usage is TRBJ1-4; tentative D call: TRBD1 (5 bases). This CDR3 region has 14 residues. V lost 2 bases and J lost 6, with 10 bases in between. Germline values: CDR1 MDHEN, CDR2 SYDVKM. The DNA for the CDR3 is TGTGCCAGCAGTTTACCAGGGAACCATGAAAAACTGTTTTTT. Translating gives CASSLPGNHEKLFF.

The CDR3 coding sequence is TGCGCCAGCAGCCTAGCAAGCGGCGGGGAGCTGTTTTTT. Amino acid sequence: CASSLASGGELFF. The rearrangement links TRBV5-1 to TRBJ2-2; TRBD2 is a possible D gene (5 bases). The CDR3 length is 13 residues. Germline V gives CDR1 SGHRS, CDR2 YFSETQ. The germline V and J ends were trimmed by 4 bases and 7 bases, with 11 bases remaining between them.

V is TRBV7-9 and J is TRBJ1-1; the D is unclear. The CDR3 is made up of 14 amino acids. The germline V and J ends were trimmed by 5 bases and 1 base, with 11 bases remaining between them. The germline V gene encodes CDR1 SEHNR and CDR2 FQNEAQ (reference sequence). This CDR3 reads CASSPTQANTEAFF. The CDR3 region has the DNA TGTGCCAGCAGCCCAACGCAGGCGAACACTGAAGCTTTCTTT.

The chain combines TRBV28 with TRBJ2-2; 10 bases agree with TRBD2. Germline CDR1 and CDR2: MDHEN and SYDVKM. The ends lost 2 bases at V and 6 bases at J; junction bases unmatched: 12. The CDR3 sequence is 18 residues long. CDR3 sequence: CASSLRGRLAGAAGELFF. The CDR3 DNA sequence: TGTGCCAGCAGTTTACGGGGGAGGCTAGCGGGAGCGGCCGGGGAGCTGTTTTTT.